One sample yielded the 10 T cell receptor beta chains listed below, sequenced in a study of radiotherapy plus CTLA-4 blockade in lung cancer. TCRdb keeps only in-frame clones here, not all; method: immunoSEQ multiplex PCR. The sample contains around 37,000 clones, roughly four fifths of which appear only once. Sample: peripheral blood, taken from a patient treated with radiotherapy plus ipilimumab. These receptors all stem from a human donor with non-small cell lung cancer that progressed on radiotherapy plus ipilimumab.

The chain combines TRBV7-2 with TRBJ2-2, with D maybe TRBD2 (6 bases). There are 16 residues in the CDR3. The V gene lost 5 bases and the J gene lost 3 bases, with 16 bases spanning the gap. Germline V gene sequence: CDR1 SGHTA, CDR2 FQGNSA. CDR3 residues: CASSPQRTIDTGELFF. DNA of the CDR3: TGTGCCAGCAGCCCTCAAAGGACTATAGACACCGGGGAGCTGTTTTTT.

The chain combines TRBV28 with TRBJ1-1; a possible D gene is TRBD1 (6 bases). V lost 6 bases and J 4 bases, leaving 15 bases between the germline ends. CDR3 length: 14 amino acids. Germline CDR1 is MDHEN and CDR2 is SYDVKM. The DNA for the CDR3 is TGTGCCAGCAGATCAGGGGCGCGTAGCACTGAAGCTTTCTTT. It yields the protein CASRSGARSTEAFF.

V usage is TRBV19 and J usage is TRBJ1-1; D is unresolved. From germline, CDR1 is LNHDA and CDR2 SQIVND (reference sequence). Trimming removed 6 bases from V and 3 bases from J, with 14 bases in between. The CDR3 spans 14 residues. The CDR3 nucleotides read TGTGCCAGTAGGCCATATTCAGGACACACTGAAGCTTTCTTT. Translating it yields CASRPYSGHTEAFF.

The rearrangement joins TRBV19 to TRBJ1-4, with D possibly matching TRBD1 (5 bases). The CDR3 totals 13 residues. Trimming removed 5 bases at V and 8 bases at J, with 12 bases between. Germline V gene sequence: CDR1 LNHDA, CDR2 SQIVND (reference sequence). CDR3 residues: CASSRGVEEKLFF. For the CDR3, the DNA is TGTGCCAGTAGTCGAGGGGTAGAGGAAAAACTGTTTTTT.

The rearrangement uses TRBV4-3 and TRBJ2-2, with 8 bases fitting TRBD2. V lost 4 bases and J lost 2; bases outside the gene matches: 6. CDR1 is LGHNA, CDR2 YSLEER, per germline. CDR3 size: 16 residues. The CDR3 nucleotides read TGCGCCAGCAGCCCGCGGGCGGGGGGCAACACCGGGGAGCTGTTTTTT. Amino acid sequence: CASSPRAGGNTGELFF.

The chain combines TRBV5-1 with TRBJ2-7; 8 bases are shared with TRBD1. The junction had 8 bases not matched to a gene; V was cut back by 3 bases and J by 0 bases. The CDR3 consists of 16 residues. Germline CDR1 SGHRS, CDR2 YFSETQ. The CDR3 nucleotides read TGCGCCAGCAGCTCGGACGGACAGGGCAGCTCCTACGAGCAGTACTTC. Translating gives CASSSDGQGSSYEQYF.

This sequence joins TRBV28 and TRBJ2-7; the D is unclear. Per germline, CDR1 MDHEN and CDR2 SYDVKM. V shed 6 bases and J shed 0 bases, with 18 bases lying between them. The CDR3 consists of 16 residues. The CDR3 DNA sequence: TGTGCCAGCAGGATGGCCGGGTCTCTTAGCTCCTACGAGCAGTACTTC. This translates into CASRMAGSLSSYEQYF.

The V gene is TRBV7-9, the J gene TRBJ1-1; a weak D match, TRBD1 (5 bases). Trimming took 6 bases from V and 2 from J, leaving 16 bases between them. This CDR3 is built from 15 residues. CDR1 and CDR2 from the germline V gene are SEHNR and FQNEAQ (reference sequence). DNA of the CDR3: TGTGCCAGCAGTCAGACCGGGAGGGGTAACACTGAAGCTTTCTTT. It translates to CASSQTGRGNTEAFF.

This chain links TRBV27 with TRBJ1-5; weak D call: TRBD1 (6 bases). The CDR3 loop spans 16 amino acids. Germline CDR1 is MNHEY and CDR2 is SMNVEV (reference sequence). The germline V and J ends were trimmed by 5 bases and 1 base, with 15 bases remaining between them. CDR3 sequence: CASSPQGKGSNQPQHF. Here the CDR3 DNA reads TGTGCCAGCAGTCCCCAGGGGAAGGGGAGCAATCAGCCCCAGCATTTT.

The chain combines TRBV6-5 with TRBJ1-3, with 7 bases that match TRBD1. The germline V gene has CDR1 MNHEY and CDR2 SVGAGI. CDR3 length: 14 amino acids. V gave up 5 bases and J gave up 4 bases; unmatched junction bases: 5. The CDR3 DNA is TGTGCCAGCAGTAGACAGGGCGTAGGAAACACCATATATTTT. It specifies CASSRQGVGNTIYF.